The present entry profiles one T cell receptor beta chain with its context. The antigen is not known. Samples underwent the assay at deep level. Sequencing used immunoSEQ multiplex PCR; TCRdb keeps in-frame clones, though not all of them. The sample carries millions of clones, roughly nine tenths recorded once. This specimen comes from a study of shared clonotypes between healthy human individuals. Regarding the study as a whole: Rarefaction analysis demonstrated incomplete sorted-subset sequencing notwithstanding large depth.

V was clipped by 9 bases and J by 0 bases; unmatched bases: 13. The length of the CDR3 is 16 residues. Germline V gene sequence: CDR1 SGHRS, CDR2 YFSETQ. The clonotype comes from a man younger than 35 in good health. The rearrangement links TRBV5-1 to TRBJ2-3; 7 nucleotides align to TRBD1. Input material: naive CD4+ T cells sorted from blood. Stated subset: CD45RA+ positively selected. The CDR3 loop is CATKPGQVLSTDTQYF. The CDR3 coding sequence is TGCGCCACCAAACCCGGACAGGTTTTAAGCACAGATACGCAGTATTTT.